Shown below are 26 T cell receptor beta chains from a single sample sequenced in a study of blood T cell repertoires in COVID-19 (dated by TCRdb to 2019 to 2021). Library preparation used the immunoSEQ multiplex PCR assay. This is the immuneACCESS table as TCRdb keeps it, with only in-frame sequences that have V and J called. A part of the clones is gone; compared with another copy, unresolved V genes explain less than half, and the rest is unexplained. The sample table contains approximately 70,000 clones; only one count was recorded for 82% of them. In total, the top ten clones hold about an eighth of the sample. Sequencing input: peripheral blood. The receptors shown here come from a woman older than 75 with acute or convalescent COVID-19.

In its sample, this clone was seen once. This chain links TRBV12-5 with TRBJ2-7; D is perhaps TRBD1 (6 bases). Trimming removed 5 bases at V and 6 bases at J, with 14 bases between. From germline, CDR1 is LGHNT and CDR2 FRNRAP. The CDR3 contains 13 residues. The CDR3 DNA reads TGTGCTAGTGGTCTTGTGGGGGCCGGCGAGCAGTACTTC. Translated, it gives CASGLVGAGEQYF.

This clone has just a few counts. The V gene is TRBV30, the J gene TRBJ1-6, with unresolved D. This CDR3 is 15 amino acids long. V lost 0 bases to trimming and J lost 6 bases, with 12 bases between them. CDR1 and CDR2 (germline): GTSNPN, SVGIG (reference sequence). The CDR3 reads CAWSVKRALNSPLHF. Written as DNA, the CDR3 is TGTGCCTGGAGTGTAAAGAGGGCTCTTAATTCACCCCTCCACTTT.

CDR3 protein: CASSLSGTGPQETQYF. The CDR3 DNA reads as TGTGCCAGCAGTCTATCCGGGACAGGGCCTCAAGAGACCCAGTACTTC. This chain connects TRBV25-1 to TRBJ2-5; 9 nucleotides align to TRBD1. The CDR3 has 16 residues. CDR1 is MGHDK and CDR2 is SYGVNS in the germline V gene. V lost 5 bases to trimming and J lost 2 bases; unmatched junction nucleotides: 9.

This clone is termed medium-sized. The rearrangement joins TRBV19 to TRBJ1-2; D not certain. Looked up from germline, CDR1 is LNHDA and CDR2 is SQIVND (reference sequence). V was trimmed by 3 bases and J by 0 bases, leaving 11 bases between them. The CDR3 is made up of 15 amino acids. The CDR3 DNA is TGTGCCAGTAGTATCAGCGGAAGAGCTAACTATGGCTACACCTTC. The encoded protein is CASSISGRANYGYTF.

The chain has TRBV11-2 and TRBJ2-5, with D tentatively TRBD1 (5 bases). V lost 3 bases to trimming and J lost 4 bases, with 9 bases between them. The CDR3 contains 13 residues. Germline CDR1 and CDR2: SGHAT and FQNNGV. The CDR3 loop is CASSLQGLETQYF. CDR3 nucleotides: TGTGCCAGCAGCTTGCAGGGTTTAGAGACCCAGTACTTC. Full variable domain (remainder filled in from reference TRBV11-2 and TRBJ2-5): EAGVAQSPRYKIIEKRQSVAFWCNPISGHATLYWYQQILGQGPKLLIQFQNNGVVDDSQLPKDRFSAERLKGVDSTLKIQPAKLEDSAVYLCASSLQGLETQYFGPGTRLLVL.

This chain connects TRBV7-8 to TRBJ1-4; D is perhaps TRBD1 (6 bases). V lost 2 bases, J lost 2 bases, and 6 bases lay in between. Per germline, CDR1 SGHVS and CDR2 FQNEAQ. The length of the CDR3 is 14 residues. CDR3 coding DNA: TGTGCCAGCAGCTTACAGGGGACTAATGAAAAACTGTTTTTT. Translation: CASSLQGTNEKLFF.

The CDR3 DNA follows: TGTGCCACCCAAGCCCTACCTCCAACTAATGAAAAACTGTTTTTT. Amino acid sequence: CATQALPPTNEKLFF. The rearrangement links TRBV6-5 to TRBJ1-4; D uncertain. The CDR3 spans 15 residues. Per germline, CDR1 MNHEY and CDR2 SVGAGI. V was clipped by 10 bases and J by 0 bases, with 15 bases between them.

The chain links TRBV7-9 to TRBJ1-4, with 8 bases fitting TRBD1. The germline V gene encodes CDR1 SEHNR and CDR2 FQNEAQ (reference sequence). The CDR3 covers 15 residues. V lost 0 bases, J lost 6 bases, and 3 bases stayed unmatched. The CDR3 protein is CASSLAQGADEKLFF. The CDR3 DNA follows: TGTGCCAGCAGCTTAGCTCAGGGGGCGGATGAAAAACTGTTTTTT.

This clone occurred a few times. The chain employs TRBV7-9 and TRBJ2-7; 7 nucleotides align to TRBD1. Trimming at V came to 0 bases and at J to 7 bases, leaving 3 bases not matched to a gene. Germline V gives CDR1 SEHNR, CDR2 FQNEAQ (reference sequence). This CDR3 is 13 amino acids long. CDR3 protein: CASSLAWDSEQYF. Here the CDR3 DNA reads TGTGCCAGCAGCTTAGCTTGGGACAGTGAGCAGTACTTC. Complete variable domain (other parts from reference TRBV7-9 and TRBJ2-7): DTGVSQNPRHKITKRGQNVTFRCDPISEHNRLYWYRQTLGQGPEFLTYFQNEAQLEKSRLLSDRFSAERPKGSFSTLEIQRTEQGDSAMYLCASSLAWDSEQYFGPGTRLTVT.

CDR3 in DNA: TGTGCCAGCAGCCTATCTAGCGGGAGGGGGAATGAGCAGTTCTTC. Translation gives CASSLSSGRGNEQFF. The V gene is TRBV5-6, the J gene TRBJ2-1; 12 positions match TRBD2. V gave up 4 bases and J gave up 7 bases; unmatched junction bases: 6. Looked up from germline, CDR1 is SGHDT and CDR2 is YYEEEE. This CDR3 spans 15 amino acids.

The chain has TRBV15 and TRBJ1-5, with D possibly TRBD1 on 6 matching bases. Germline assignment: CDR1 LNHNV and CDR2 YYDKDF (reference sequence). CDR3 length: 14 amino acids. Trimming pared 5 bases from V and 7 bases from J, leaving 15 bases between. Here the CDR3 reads CATSAAGGRQPQHF. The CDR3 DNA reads TGTGCCACCAGCGCCGCGGGGGGCAGGCAGCCCCAGCATTTT.

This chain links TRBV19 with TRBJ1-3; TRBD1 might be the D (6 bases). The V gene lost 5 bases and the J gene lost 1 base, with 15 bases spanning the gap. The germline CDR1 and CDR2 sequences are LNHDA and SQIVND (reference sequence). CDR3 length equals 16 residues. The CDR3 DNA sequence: TGTGCCAGTAGTCTCAGGGGAGACCTTTCTGGAAACACCATATATTTT. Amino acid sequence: CASSLRGDLSGNTIYF.

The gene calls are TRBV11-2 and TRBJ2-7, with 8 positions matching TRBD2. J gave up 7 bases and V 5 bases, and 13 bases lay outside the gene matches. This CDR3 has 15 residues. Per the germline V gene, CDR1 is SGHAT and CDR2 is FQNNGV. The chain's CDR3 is CASSPGTRGFGEQYF. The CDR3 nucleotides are TGTGCCAGCAGCCCGGGGACTAGAGGTTTTGGAGAGCAGTACTTC. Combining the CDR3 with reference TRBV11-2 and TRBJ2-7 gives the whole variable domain EAGVAQSPRYKIIEKRQSVAFWCNPISGHATLYWYQQILGQGPKLLIQFQNNGVVDDSQLPKDRFSAERLKGVDSTLKIQPAKLEDSAVYLCASSPGTRGFGEQYFGPGTRLTVT.

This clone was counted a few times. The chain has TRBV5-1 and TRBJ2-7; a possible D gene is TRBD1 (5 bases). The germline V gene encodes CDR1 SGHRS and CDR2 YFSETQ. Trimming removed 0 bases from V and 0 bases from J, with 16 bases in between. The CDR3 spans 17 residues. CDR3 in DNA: TGCGCCAGCAGCTTGGTGACAGACTCCCTAAACTCCTACGAGCAGTACTTC. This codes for CASSLVTDSLNSYEQYF.

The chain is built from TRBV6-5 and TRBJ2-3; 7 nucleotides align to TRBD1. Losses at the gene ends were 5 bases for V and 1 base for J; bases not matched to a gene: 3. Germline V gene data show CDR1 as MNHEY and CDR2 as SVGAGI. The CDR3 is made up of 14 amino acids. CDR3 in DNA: TGTGCCAGCAGTACCGGGACAGGCACAGATACGCAGTATTTT. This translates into CASSTGTGTDTQYF.

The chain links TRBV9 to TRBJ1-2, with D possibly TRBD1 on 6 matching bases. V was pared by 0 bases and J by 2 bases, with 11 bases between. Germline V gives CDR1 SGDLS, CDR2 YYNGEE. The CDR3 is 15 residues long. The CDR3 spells CASSVGSRGNYGYTF. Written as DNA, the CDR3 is TGTGCCAGCAGCGTAGGTAGCAGGGGAAACTATGGCTACACCTTC.

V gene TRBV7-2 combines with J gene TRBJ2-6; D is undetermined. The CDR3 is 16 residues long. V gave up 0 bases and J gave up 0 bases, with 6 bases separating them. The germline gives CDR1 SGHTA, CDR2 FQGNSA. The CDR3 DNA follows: TGTGCCAGCAGCTTAGCGATAGCCTCTGGGGCCAACGTCCTGACTTTC. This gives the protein CASSLAIASGANVLTF. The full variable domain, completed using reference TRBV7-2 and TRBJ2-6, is GAGVSQSPSNKVTEKGKDVELRCDPISGHTALYWYRQSLGQGLEFLIYFQGNSAPDKSGLPSDRFSAERTGGSVSTLTIQRTQQEDSAVYLCASSLAIASGANVLTFGAGSRLTVL.

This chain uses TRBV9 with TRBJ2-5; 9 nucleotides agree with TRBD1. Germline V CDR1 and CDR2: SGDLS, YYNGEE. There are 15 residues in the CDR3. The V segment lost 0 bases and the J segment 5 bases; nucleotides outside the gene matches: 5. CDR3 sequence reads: CASSVEGTGWETQYF. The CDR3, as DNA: TGTGCCAGCAGCGTAGAGGGGACAGGGTGGGAGACCCAGTACTTC.

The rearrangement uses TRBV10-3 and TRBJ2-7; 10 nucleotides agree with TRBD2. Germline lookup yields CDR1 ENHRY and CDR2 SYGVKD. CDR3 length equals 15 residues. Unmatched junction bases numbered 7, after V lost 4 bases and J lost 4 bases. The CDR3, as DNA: TGTGCCATCAGTGTCCCTAGCGGGAGTAGTTACGAGCAGTACTTC. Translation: CAISVPSGSSYEQYF.

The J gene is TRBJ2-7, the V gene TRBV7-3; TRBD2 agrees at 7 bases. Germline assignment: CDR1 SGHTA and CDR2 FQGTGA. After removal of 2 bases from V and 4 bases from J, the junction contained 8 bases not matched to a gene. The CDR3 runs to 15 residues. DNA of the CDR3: TGTGCCAGCAGCTTAGGGGGGGACCGGCGGTACGAGCAGTACTTC. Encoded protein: CASSLGGDRRYEQYF. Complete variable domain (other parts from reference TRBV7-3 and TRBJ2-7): GAGVSQTPSNKVTEKGKYVELRCDPISGHTALYWYRQSLGQGPEFLIYFQGTGAADDSGLPNDRFFAVRPEGSVSTLKIQRTERGDSAVYLCASSLGGDRRYEQYFGPGTRLTVT.

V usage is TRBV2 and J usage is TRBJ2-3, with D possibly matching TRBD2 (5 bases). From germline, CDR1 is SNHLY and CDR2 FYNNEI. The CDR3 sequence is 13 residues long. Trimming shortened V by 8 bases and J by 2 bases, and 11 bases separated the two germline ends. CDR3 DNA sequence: TGTGCCAGCCGGGAACGAGTCACAGATACGCAGTATTTT. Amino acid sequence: CASRERVTDTQYF.

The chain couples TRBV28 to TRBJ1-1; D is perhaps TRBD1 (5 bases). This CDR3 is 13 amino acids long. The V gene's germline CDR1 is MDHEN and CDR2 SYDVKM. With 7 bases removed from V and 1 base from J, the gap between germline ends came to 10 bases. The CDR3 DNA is TGTGCCAGCATTCCAGGGCCGAACACTGAAGCTTTCTTT. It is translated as CASIPGPNTEAFF.

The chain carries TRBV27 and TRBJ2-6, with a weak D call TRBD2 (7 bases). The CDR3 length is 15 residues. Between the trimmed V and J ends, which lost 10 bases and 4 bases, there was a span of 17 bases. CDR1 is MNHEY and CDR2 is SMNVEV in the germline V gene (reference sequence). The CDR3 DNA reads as TGTGCCACGAGTGTGGGGGGGACAGGGGCCAACGTCCTGACTTTC. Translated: CATSVGGTGANVLTF.

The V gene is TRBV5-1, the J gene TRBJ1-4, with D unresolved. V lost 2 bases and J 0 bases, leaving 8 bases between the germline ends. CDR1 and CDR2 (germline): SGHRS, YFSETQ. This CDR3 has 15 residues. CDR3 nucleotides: TGCGCCAGCAGCTTCCAAGCATCAACTAATGAAAAACTGTTTTTT. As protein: CASSFQASTNEKLFF.

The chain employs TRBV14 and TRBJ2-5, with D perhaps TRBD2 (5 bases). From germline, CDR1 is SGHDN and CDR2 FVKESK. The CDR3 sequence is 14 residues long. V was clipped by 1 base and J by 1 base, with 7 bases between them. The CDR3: CASSQVASQETQYF. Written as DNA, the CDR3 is TGTGCCAGCAGCCAAGTAGCGAGCCAAGAGACCCAGTACTTC.

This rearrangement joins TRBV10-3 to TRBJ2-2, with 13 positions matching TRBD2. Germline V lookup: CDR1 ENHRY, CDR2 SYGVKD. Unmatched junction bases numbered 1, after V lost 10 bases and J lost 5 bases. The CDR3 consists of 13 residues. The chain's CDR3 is CATLAGGTGELFF. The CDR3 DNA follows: TGTGCCACACTAGCGGGAGGGACCGGGGAGCTGTTTTTT.